Reported below is one T cell receptor beta chain. Its antigen is unidentified. Trimming removed 1 base at V and 8 bases at J, with 18 bases between. Germline-derived CDR1 and CDR2 are SEHNR and FQNEAQ (reference sequence). The CDR3 extends over 15 amino acids. The entry originates in a study of T cell responses to AZD1222 COVID-19 vaccine. The table came from immunoSEQ multiplex PCR; TCRdb's copy has only in-frame clones and leaves some out. The sample lists roughly 100,000 clones, roughly nine tenths occurring once. The study's findings and limits: CD4 TCRs linked to vaccination spanned spike, dominating at 160-218 and 743-854. Nearly half of spike-specific TCRs reportedly target unmutated variant regions. After two AZD1222 doses, spike-specific TCR breadth and depth rose versus day 0. Donors, mostly white British, included more females; clonal diversity was possibly underestimated.

Sequenced material: peripheral blood, taken on day 0 of AZD1222 vaccination. The chain couples TRBV7-9 to TRBJ2-7; weak D call: TRBD1 (6 bases). This receptor was taken from an adult in good health. The CDR3 loop is CASSLEGRGSNKQYF. The CDR3 bases are TGTGCCAGCAGCTTAGAAGGCAGGGGAAGTAATAAGCAGTACTTC.